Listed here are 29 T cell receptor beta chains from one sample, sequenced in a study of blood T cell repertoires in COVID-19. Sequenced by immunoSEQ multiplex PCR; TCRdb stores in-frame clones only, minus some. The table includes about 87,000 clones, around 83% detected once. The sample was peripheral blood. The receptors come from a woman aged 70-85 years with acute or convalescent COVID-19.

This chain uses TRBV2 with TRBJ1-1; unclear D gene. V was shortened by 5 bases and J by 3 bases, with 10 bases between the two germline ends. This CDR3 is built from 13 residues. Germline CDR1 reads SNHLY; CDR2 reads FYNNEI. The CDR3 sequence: CASSLEEYTEAFF. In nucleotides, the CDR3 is TGTGCCAGCAGTTTGGAGGAGTACACTGAAGCTTTCTTT. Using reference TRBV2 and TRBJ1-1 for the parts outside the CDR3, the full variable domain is EPEVTQTPSHQVTQMGQEVILRCVPISNHLYFYWYRQILGQKVEFLVSFYNNEISEKSEIFDDQFSVERPDGSNFTLKIRSTKLEDSAMYFCASSLEEYTEAFFGQGTRLTVV.

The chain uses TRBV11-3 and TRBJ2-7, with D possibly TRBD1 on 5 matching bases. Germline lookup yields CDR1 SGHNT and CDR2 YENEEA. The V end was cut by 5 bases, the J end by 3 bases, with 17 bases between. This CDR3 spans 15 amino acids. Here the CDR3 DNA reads TGTGCCAGCAGCCGAACACAGGATTCAGGCTACGAGCAGTACTTC. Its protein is CASSRTQDSGYEQYF. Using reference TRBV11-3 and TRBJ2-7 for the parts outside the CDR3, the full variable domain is EAGVVQSPRYKIIEKKQPVAFWCNPISGHNTLYWYLQNLGQGPELLIRYENEEAVDDSQLPKDRFSAERLKGVDSTLKIQPAELGDSAVYLCASSRTQDSGYEQYFGPGTRLTVT.

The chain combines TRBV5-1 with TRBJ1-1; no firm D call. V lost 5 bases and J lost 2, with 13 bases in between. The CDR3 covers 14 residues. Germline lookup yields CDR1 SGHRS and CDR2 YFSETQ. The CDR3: CASSYDSENTEAFF. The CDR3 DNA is TGCGCCAGCAGTTACGACTCCGAAAACACTGAAGCTTTCTTT.

The CDR3 region has the DNA TGTGCCAGCAGTCGAATCGGAGATACGCAGTATTTT. This gives the protein CASSRIGDTQYF. The gene calls are TRBV6-6 and TRBJ2-3, with D hard to call. In germline, CDR1 is MNHNY, CDR2 SVGAGI (reference sequence). Trimming shortened V by 5 bases and J by 5 bases, and 8 bases separated the two germline ends. This CDR3 spans 12 amino acids.

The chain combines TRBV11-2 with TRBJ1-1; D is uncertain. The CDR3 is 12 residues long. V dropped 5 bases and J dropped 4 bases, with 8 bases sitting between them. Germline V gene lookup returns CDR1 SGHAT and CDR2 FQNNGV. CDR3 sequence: CASSPPSTEAFF. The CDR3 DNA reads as TGTGCCAGCAGCCCGCCCAGCACTGAAGCTTTCTTT.

The CDR3 loop reads CASTYQETQYF. In DNA, the CDR3 is TGTGCCAGCACCTATCAAGAGACCCAGTACTTC. The J gene is TRBJ2-5, the V gene TRBV28; the D is unclear. The CDR3 is made up of 11 amino acids. CDR1 and CDR2 from the germline V gene are MDHEN and SYDVKM. V lost 7 bases and J 2 bases, leaving 5 bases between the germline ends.

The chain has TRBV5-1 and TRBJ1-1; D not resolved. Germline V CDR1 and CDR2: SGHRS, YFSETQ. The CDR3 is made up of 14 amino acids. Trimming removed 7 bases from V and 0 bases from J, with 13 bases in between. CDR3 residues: CASSTSVMNTEAFF. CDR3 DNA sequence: TGCGCCAGCTCCACATCAGTTATGAACACTGAAGCTTTCTTT.

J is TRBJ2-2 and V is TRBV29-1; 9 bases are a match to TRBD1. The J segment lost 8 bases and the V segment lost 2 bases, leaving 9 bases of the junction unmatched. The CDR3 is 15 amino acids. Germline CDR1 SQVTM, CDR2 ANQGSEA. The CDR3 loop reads CSVESPGQGFGELFF. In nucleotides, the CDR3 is TGCAGCGTTGAATCCCCGGGACAGGGTTTTGGGGAGCTGTTTTTT.

CDR3 coding DNA: TGTGCCACTCTCAAAGACAGCCGTAACTATGGCTACACCTTC. Translated, it gives CATLKDSRNYGYTF. This chain joins TRBV19 and TRBJ1-2; D possibly corresponds to TRBD1 (5 bases). Trimming left V 10 bases short and J 1 base short, with 16 bases between. CDR1 is LNHDA and CDR2 is SQIVND in the germline V gene (reference sequence). The CDR3 spans 14 residues.

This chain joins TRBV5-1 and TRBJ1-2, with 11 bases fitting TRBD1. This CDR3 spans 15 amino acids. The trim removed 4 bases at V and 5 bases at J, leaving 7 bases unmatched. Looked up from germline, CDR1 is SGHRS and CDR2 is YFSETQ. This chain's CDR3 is CASSASGTGGYGYTF. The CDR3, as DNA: TGCGCCAGCAGCGCCTCCGGGACAGGGGGATATGGCTACACCTTC.

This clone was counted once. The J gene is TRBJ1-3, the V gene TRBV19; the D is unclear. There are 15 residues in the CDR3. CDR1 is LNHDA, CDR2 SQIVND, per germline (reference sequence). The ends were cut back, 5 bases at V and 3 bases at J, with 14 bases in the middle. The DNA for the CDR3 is TGTGCCAGTAGTTTCAACAGTGTCGATGGAAACACCATATATTTT. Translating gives CASSFNSVDGNTIYF.

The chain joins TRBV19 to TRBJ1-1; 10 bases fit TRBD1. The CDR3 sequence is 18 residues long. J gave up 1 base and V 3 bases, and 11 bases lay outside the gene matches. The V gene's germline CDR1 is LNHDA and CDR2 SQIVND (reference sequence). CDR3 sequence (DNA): TGTGCCAGTAGTATGAGTAGGGGACAGGGGTCGGGGAACACTGAAGCTTTCTTT. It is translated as CASSMSRGQGSGNTEAFF.

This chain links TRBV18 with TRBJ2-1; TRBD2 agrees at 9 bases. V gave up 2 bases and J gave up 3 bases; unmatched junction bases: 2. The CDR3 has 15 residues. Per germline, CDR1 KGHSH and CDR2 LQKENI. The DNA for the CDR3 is TGTGCCAGCTCACCATCAGCGGGGGGCTACAATGAGCAGTTCTTC. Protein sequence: CASSPSAGGYNEQFF.

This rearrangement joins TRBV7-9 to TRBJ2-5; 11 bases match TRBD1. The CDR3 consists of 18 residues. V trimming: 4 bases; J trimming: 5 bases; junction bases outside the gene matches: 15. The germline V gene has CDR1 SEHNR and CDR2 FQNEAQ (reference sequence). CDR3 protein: CASSSRGGQGVGAETQYF. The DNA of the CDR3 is TGTGCCAGCAGCTCCCGAGGGGGACAGGGGGTCGGCGCGGAGACCCAGTACTTC.

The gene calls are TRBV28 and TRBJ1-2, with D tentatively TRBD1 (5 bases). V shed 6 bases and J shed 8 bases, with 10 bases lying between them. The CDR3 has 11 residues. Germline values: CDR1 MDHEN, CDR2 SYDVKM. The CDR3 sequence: CASRGGEGYTF. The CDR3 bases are TGTGCCAGCAGGGGGGGGGAAGGCTACACCTTC.

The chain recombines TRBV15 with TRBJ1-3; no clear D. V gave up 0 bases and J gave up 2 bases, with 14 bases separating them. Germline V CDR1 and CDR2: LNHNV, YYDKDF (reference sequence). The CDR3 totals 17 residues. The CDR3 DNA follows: TGTGCCACCAGCAGAGATAGTCATGGAGCGGCTGGAAACACCATATATTTT. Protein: CATSRDSHGAAGNTIYF.

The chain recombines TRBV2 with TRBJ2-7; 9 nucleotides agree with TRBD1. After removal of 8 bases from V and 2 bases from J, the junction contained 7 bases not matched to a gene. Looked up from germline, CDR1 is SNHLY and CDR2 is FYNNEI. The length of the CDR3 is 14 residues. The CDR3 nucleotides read TGTGCCAGCGGAGAGGGACAGGGACCCTACGAGCAGTACTTC. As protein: CASGEGQGPYEQYF.

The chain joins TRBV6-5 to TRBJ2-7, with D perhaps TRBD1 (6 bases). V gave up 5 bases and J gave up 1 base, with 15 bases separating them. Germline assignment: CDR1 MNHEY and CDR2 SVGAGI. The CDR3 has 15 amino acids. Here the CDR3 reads CASSRTGFSSYEQYF. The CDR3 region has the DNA TGTGCCAGCAGTCGAACAGGGTTTTCGTCCTACGAGCAGTACTTC.

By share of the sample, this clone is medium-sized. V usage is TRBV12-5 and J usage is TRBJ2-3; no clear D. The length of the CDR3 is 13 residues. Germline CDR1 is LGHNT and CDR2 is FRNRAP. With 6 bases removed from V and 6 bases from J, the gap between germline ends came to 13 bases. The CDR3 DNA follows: TGTGCTAGTGGCGAAGATCAAGCGGATACGCAGTATTTT. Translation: CASGEDQADTQYF.

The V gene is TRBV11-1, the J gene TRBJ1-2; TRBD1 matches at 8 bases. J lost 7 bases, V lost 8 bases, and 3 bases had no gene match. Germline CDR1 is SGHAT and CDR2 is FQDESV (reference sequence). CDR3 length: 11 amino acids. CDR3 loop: CASGRGLGYTF. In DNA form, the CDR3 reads TGTGCCAGCGGCAGGGGGCTTGGCTACACCTTC.

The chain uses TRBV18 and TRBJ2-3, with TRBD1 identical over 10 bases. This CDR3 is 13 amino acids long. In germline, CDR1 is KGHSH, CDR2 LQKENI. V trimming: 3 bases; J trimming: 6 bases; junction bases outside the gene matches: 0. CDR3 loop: CASSPGQGDTQYF. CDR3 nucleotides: TGTGCCAGCTCACCGGGACAGGGGGATACGCAGTATTTT. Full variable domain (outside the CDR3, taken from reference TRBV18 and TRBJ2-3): NAGVMQNPRHLVRRRGQEARLRCSPMKGHSHVYWYRQLPEEGLKFMVYLQKENIIDESGMPKERFSAEFPKEGPSILRIQQVVRGDSAAYFCASSPGQGDTQYFGPGTRLTVL.

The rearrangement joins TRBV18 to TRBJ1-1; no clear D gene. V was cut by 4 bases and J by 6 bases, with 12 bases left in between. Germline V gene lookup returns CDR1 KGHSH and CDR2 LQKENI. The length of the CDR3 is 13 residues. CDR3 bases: TGTGCCAGCTCACTTGTGTCACGGTCTGAAGCTTTCTTT. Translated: CASSLVSRSEAFF. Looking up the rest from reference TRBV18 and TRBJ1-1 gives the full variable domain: NAGVMQNPRHLVRRRGQEARLRCSPMKGHSHVYWYRQLPEEGLKFMVYLQKENIIDESGMPKERFSAEFPKEGPSILRIQQVVRGDSAAYFCASSLVSRSEAFFGQGTRLTVV.

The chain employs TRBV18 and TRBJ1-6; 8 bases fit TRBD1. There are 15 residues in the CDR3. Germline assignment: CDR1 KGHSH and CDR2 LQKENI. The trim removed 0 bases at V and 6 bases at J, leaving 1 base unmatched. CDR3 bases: TGTGCCAGCTCACCACCTACAGGGGGTAATTCACCCCTCCACTTT. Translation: CASSPPTGGNSPLHF.

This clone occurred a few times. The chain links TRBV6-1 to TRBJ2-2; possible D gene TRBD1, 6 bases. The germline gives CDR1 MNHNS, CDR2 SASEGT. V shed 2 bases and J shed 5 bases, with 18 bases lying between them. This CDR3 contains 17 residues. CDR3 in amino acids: CASSEYPVKGDTGELFF. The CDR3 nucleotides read TGTGCCAGCAGTGAATACCCTGTGAAGGGGGATACCGGGGAGCTGTTTTTT.

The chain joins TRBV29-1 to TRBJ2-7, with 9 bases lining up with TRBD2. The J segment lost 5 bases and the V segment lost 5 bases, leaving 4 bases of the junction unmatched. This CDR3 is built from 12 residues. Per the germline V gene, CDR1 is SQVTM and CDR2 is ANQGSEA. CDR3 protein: CSVLTSGNEQYF. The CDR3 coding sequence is TGCAGCGTTCTGACTAGCGGTAACGAGCAGTACTTC.

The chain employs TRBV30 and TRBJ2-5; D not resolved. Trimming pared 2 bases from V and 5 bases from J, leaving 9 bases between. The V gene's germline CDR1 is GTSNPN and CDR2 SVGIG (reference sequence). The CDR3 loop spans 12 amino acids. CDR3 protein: CAWSLEIETQYF. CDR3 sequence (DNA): TGTGCCTGGAGTTTGGAGATCGAGACCCAGTACTTC. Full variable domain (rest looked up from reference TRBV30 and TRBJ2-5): SQTIHQWPATLVQPVGSPLSLECTVEGTSNPNLYWYRQAAGRGLQLLFYSVGIGQISSEVPQNLSASRPQDRQFILSSKKLLLSDSGFYLCAWSLEIETQYFGPGTRLLVL.

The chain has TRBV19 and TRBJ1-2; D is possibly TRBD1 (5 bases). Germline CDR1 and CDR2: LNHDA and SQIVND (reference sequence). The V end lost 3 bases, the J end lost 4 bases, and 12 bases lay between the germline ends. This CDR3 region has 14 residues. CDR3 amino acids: CASSISAGPYGYTF. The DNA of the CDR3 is TGTGCCAGTAGTATCTCGGCGGGACCCTATGGCTACACCTTC.

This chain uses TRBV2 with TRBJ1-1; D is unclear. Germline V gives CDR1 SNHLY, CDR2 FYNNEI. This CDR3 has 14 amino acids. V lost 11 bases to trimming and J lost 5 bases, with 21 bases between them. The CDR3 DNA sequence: TGTGCCTCCCGGCGGAGCCTCTGGGTGACTGAAGCTTTCTTT. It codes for CASRRSLWVTEAFF.

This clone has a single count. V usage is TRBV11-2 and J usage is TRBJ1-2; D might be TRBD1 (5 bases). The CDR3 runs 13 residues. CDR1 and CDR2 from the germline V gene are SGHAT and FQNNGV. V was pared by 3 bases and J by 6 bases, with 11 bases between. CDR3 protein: CASSLLQGDGYTF. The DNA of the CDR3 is TGTGCCAGCAGCTTGCTCCAGGGCGATGGCTACACCTTC.